The 7 T cell receptor beta chains below all came from one sample that was sequenced in a study of blood T cells in healthy people across ages. Alongside a J-beta primer mix, a sample-barcoded 5' primer served in a second PCR lasting 7 to 11 cycles. Using its own MiXCR run on the 5' RACE reads, TCRdb lists one record per CDR3 protein. Of just over 800,000 distinct CDR3 sequences listed, 60% to 80% are singletons. Sequences were obtained from blood. Receptors were obtained from a man aged 30 to 45 in good health.

The V call is TRBV9, the J call TRBJ2-2; 9 bases align to TRBD1. The CDR3 is 21 residues long. The V gene's germline CDR1 is SGDLS and CDR2 YYNGEE. J was trimmed by 3 bases and V by 3 bases; bases with no gene match: 21. The CDR3 protein is CASSAPSSWDRDKPYTGELFF. CDR3 DNA sequence: TGTGCCAGCAGCGCCCCCTCCTCCTGGGACAGGGACAAACCATACACCGGGGAGCTGTTTTTT.

This chain joins TRBV19 and TRBJ2-5; TRBD1 matches at 10 bases. J lost 5 bases, V lost 5 bases, and 8 bases had no gene match. The length of the CDR3 is 15 residues. Germline values: CDR1 LNHDA, CDR2 SQIVND (reference sequence). CDR3: CASSWTGGAEETQYF. In nucleotides, the CDR3 is TGTGCCAGTAGTTGGACAGGGGGAGCGGAGGAGACCCAGTACTTC.

V usage is TRBV5-5 and J usage is TRBJ2-5; TRBD2 matches 7 bases. CDR3 size: 14 residues. CDR1 and CDR2 (germline): SGHKS, YYEKEE (reference sequence). V lost 4 bases to trimming and J lost 2 bases; unmatched junction nucleotides: 5. The chain's CDR3 is CASSPGDYQETQYF. The DNA for the CDR3 is TGTGCCAGCAGCCCCGGGGACTATCAAGAGACCCAGTACTTC.

About this clonotype itself: The germline gene is not matched at one end of the junction; a read error may be the cause. The genes are TRBV5-1 and TRBJ2-2; no firm D call. The germline V gene encodes CDR1 SGHRS and CDR2 YFSETQ. The CDR3 totals 14 residues. In DNA form, the CDR3 reads TGTGCCAGCAGTTCGGGCCAAAACACCGGGGAGCTGTTTTTT. Its protein is CASSSGQNTGELFF.

The V gene is TRBV6-4, the J gene TRBJ2-1, with a tentative D call TRBD1 (6 bases). The CDR3 is 15 amino acids. The germline CDR1 and CDR2 sequences are MRHNA and SNTAGT. V lost 3 bases to trimming and J lost 0 bases, with 9 bases between them. The CDR3: CASSEKGDSYNEQFF. The CDR3 DNA sequence: TGTGCCAGCAGTGAAAAGGGGGACTCCTACAATGAGCAGTTCTTC.

This chain's CDR3 is CSVETVFQETQYF. In nucleotides, the CDR3 is TGCAGCGTTGAAACAGTCTTTCAAGAGACCCAGTACTTC. V is TRBV29-1 and J is TRBJ2-5; D is unresolved. Trimming cost V 2 bases and J 2 bases, with 9 bases left between them. The germline CDR1 and CDR2 sequences are SQVTM and ANQGSEA. The CDR3 has 13 amino acids.

This chain joins TRBV29-1 and TRBJ1-2; D not resolved. The germline CDR1 and CDR2 sequences are SQVTM and ANQGSEA. Trimming pared 7 bases from V and 0 bases from J, leaving 12 bases between. The CDR3 totals 13 residues. The CDR3 DNA reads as TGCAGCGCCCTCGGCAGATCTAACTATGGCTACACCTTC. This translates into CSALGRSNYGYTF.